This T cell receptor (beta chain) derives from a study of T cells in Graves' hyperthyroidism and ophthalmopathy. The PBMCs studied were ones that came from about 10 ml fresh peripheral blood. Regarding the study as a whole: In blood, most of the thyroid clonotypes expanded above 0.001 were also present. A model of 13 V-J pairs discriminated ophthalmopathy from stable hyperthyroidism.

There were TCR beta CDR3 regions amplified from RNA transcripts. Initially, a first-round RT-PCR of the TCR CDR3 employed the HTBI primer set. TCRdb fed the multiplex PCR reads into MiXCR, producing one record per CDR3 protein. The table lists 400,000 to 550,000 distinct CDR3 sequences, around an eighth of them singletons, with 15% to 20% in the top ten. This clonotype has a count of ten or more. The target antigen is unknown. The TCR originated in a woman between 18 and 29 years old with Graves' hyperthyroidism. Source material: blood.

CDR3 sequence (DNA): TGTGCCAGCAACGTCGGGGGTTGGGGGGAAGAGACCCAGTACTTC. Residues: CASNVGGWGEETQYF. The chain employs TRBV9 and TRBJ2-5, with a weak D call TRBD2 (6 bases). The CDR3 contains 15 residues. Germline loops: CDR1 SGDLS, CDR2 YYNGEE. V was pared by 6 bases and J by 3 bases, with 18 bases between.